A single sample gave rise to the 8 T cell receptor beta chains below, sequenced in a study of identical twins. MiXCR, run by TCRdb on the 5' RACE reads, gives a single entry per CDR3 protein. The sample holds 300,000 or so distinct CDR3 sequences, roughly 9.7% seen once. The data also belong to a second study, concerning yellow fever vaccine responses in identical twins.

Sample: CD8+ T cells sorted from blood. The receptors stem from a woman aged 18-35 years in good health.

This clonotype was counted ten times or more. The CDR3 region is CASREDRDHYGYTF. CDR3 coding DNA: TGTGCCAGCAGGGAGGACAGGGATCACTATGGCTACACCTTC. V and J are TRBV27 and TRBJ1-2; 8 bases are a match to TRBD1. V was pared by 6 bases and J by 3 bases, with 6 bases of the junction left unmatched. The CDR3 covers 14 residues. Germline V lookup: CDR1 MNHEY, CDR2 SMNVEV (reference sequence).

V and J are TRBV27 and TRBJ2-2, with D perhaps matching TRBD1 (5 bases). The CDR3 covers 15 residues. V lost 2 bases and J 5 bases, leaving 12 bases between the germline ends. CDR1 is MNHEY and CDR2 is SMNVEV in the germline V gene (reference sequence). This CDR3 is CASSLIPPGTGELFF. In DNA, the CDR3 is TGTGCCAGCAGTTTAATACCCCCAGGGACCGGGGAGCTGTTTTTT.

There are many counts of this clonotype. The CDR3 loop reads CASSSLDSSSGANVLTF. In nucleotides, the CDR3 is TGTGCCAGCAGTTCGCTAGACAGTAGCTCTGGGGCCAACGTCCTGACTTTC. The chain couples TRBV6-5 to TRBJ2-6, with a tentative D call TRBD1 (5 bases). The ends were cut back, 4 bases at V and 0 bases at J, with 13 bases in the middle. The CDR3 runs to 17 residues. Germline V gene lookup returns CDR1 MNHEY and CDR2 SVGAGI.

This clonotype showed up many times. The V gene is TRBV29-1, the J gene TRBJ2-7; D not resolved. The V and J ends lost 4 bases and 2 bases respectively, with 18 bases between them. Germline lookup yields CDR1 SQVTM and CDR2 ANQGSEA. The CDR3 runs to 15 residues. As DNA, the CDR3 is TGCAGCGTTGTATTCGGTGGCTCTAACGCCTACGAGCAGTACTTC. This codes for CSVVFGGSNAYEQYF.

This clonotype has only a few counts. The chain is built from TRBV2 and TRBJ2-1; possibly TRBD1 for D (6 bases). Germline values: CDR1 SNHLY, CDR2 FYNNEI. This CDR3 is 17 amino acids long. The ends were cut back, 6 bases at V and 1 base at J, with 19 bases in the middle. The CDR3 nucleotides read TGTGCCAGCAGGGTGCCAGGGGAAGGTACGTCCTACAATGAGCAGTTCTTC. It is translated as CASRVPGEGTSYNEQFF. The full variable domain, its missing parts supplied by reference TRBV2 and TRBJ2-1, is EPEVTQTPSHQVTQMGQEVILRCVPISNHLYFYWYRQILGQKVEFLVSFYNNEISEKSEIFDDQFSVERPDGSNFTLKIRSTKLEDSAMYFCASRVPGEGTSYNEQFFGPGTRLTVL.

This clonotype was seen a few times. The chain links TRBV3-1 to TRBJ2-3, with 7 bases matching TRBD1. J lost 14 bases, V lost 5 bases, and 13 bases had no gene match. From germline, CDR1 is LGHDT and CDR2 YNNKEL (reference sequence). CDR3 length equals 13 residues. CDR3 amino acids: CASSERTGYHLYF. In nucleotides, the CDR3 is TGTGCCAGCAGCGAACGGACAGGCTACCACCTGTATTTT.

The chain carries TRBV15 and TRBJ2-7; TRBD2 agrees at 8 bases. The germline gives CDR1 LNHNV, CDR2 YYDKDF (reference sequence). V was pared by 3 bases and J by 1 base, with 8 bases of the junction left unmatched. This CDR3 is built from 16 residues. CDR3 nucleotides: TGTGCCACCAGCAGCACCGAACGCGGGGGGTCCTACGAGCAGTACTTC. Amino acids: CATSSTERGGSYEQYF.

This clonotype showed up just a few times. The chain is built from TRBV7-6 and TRBJ2-2, with D perhaps matching TRBD1 or TRBD2 (7 bases each). The CDR3 length is 16 residues. CDR1 is SGHVS and CDR2 is FNYEAQ in the germline V gene. Trimming left V 5 bases short and J 4 bases short, with 17 bases between. The CDR3 here is CASSLSPGGGTGELFF. CDR3 nucleotides: TGTGCCAGCAGCCTCTCCCCAGGGGGGGGCACCGGGGAGCTGTTTTTT.